These T cell receptor beta chains were read from a single sample in a study of PD-1 blockade in mismatch repair-deficient tumors. Assay used: immunoSEQ multiplex PCR; TCRdb lists only in-frame clones, some missing. Of 40,000 to 60,000 clones listed, roughly 80% are singletons. The sequencing here drew on peripheral blood, taken 4 weeks after starting pembrolizumab. These receptors were taken from an adult with mismatch repair-deficient cancer. CDR3s include the opening cysteine and the closing phenylalanine or tryptophan.

v_call cdr3_length cdr3_aa
TRBV5-1 13 CASSLDWGDEAFF
TRBV9 13 CASSPDSFYEQYF
TRBV5-6 14 CASSLPGPNTEAFF
TRBV6-5 13 CASSSYSNQPQHF
TRBV5-4 16 CASSLQSAGGGNTIYF
TRBV6-5 13 CASSRQGYQPQHF
TRBV5-1 14 CASSLNDQSYGYTF
TRBV19 14 CASSSTGANYGYTF
TRBV2 15 CASSLLPGGGETQYF
TRBV5-8 13 CASSLGRNQPQHF
TRBV4-3 15 CASSQGDRDYEKLFF
TRBV6-1 12 CASSEFLETQYF
TRBV6-5 14 CASSYTGRDTEAFF
TRBV28 15 CASSAGTGGNQPQHF
TRBV6-5 12 CASSQGGEKLFF
TRBV11-3 16 CASSTSLAGGTDTQYF
TRBV7-8 16 CASSLVRRGLSYEQYF
TRBV6-6 14 CASSYSFRFYEQYF
TRBV5-5 14 CASSPTSGLYEQYF
TRBV7-6 17 CASSLAWARGRSTEAFF
TRBV2 14 CASRSQGIGETQYF
TRBV9 14 CASSMLQAGNTIYF
TRBV7-3 18 CASSLRGGTGHLNTEAFF
TRBV7-2 13 CASSPSGLAEQFF
TRBV19 15 CASSMKVAGVYEQFF
TRBV5-6 16 CASSFGSGGMNTEAFF
TRBV2 14 CASSDGQGPYEQYF
TRBV5-4 15 CASSQGLRDLSEAFF
TRBV7-9 15 CASSLPTGYTDTQYF
TRBV7-8 18 CASSLEGRGWGSNQPQHF
TRBV5-4 14 CASSSTRQEETQYF
TRBV30 13 CAWSGLAHGELFF
TRBV7-2 17 CASSLRQGLGENYGYTF
TRBV5-8 14 CASSFGTHNYGYTF
TRBV6-6 15 CASSKTGMSTDTQYF
TRBV30 12 CAWSFTNTEAFF
TRBV7-9 13 CASSLNGHQPQHF
TRBV30 17 CAWSTGTGGFLGDTQYF
TRBV5-6 14 CASSLVGSGNTIYF
TRBV29-1 13 CSVGTSGPYEQYF
TRBV6-1 13 CASSESMSGELFF
TRBV15 15 CATTPGGGSYNEQFF
TRBV18 14 CASSSTGNNQPQHF
TRBV10-3 17 CAISDPSGRAGYNEQFF
TRBV28 11 CASSTLTGQYF
TRBV7-7 14 CASSPAAENNEQFF
TRBV5-1 14 CASSFRAGDGELFF
TRBV4-2 14 CASSQVIGLYEQYF
TRBV5-1 16 CASSLPSLAGYNEQFF
TRBV21-1 14 CASSTGQTEQPQHF
TRBV11-2 15 CASSLSGGGGTEAFF
TRBV6-5 11 CASSGQGGYTF
TRBV18 19 CASSPPVTSGSGAYNEQFF
TRBV7-7 14 CASSLGIQGYGYTF